The rows below give T cell receptor beta chains drawn from one sample of a study of T cells in Graves' hyperthyroidism and ophthalmopathy. TCRdb called the multiplex PCR reads again in MiXCR, with one record for every CDR3 protein. The sample shows some 650,000 distinct CDR3 sequences, about 16% of them seen only once. Source material: blood. These receptors all stem from a woman aged 35 to 49 with Graves' ophthalmopathy. CDR3s include the opening cysteine and the closing phenylalanine or tryptophan. A D gene is named only where the DNA matches it firmly. Only some rows state a clone size, as once, few, many or a class for expanded clones.

CDR3nt: TGTGCCAGCAGCAGGCGGAACGGCTACGAGCAGTACTTC
CDR3aa: CASSRRNGYEQYF
v_gene: TRBV7-9
d_gene: -
j_gene: TRBJ2-7
abundance: many

CDR3nt: TGTGCCAGCAGCTTAGCGGTCTTGCGGGGGGGCACAGATACGCAGTATTTT
CDR3aa: CASSLAVLRGGTDTQYF
v_gene: TRBV7-2
d_gene: TRBD2
j_gene: TRBJ2-3
abundance: many

CDR3nt: TGTGCCAGCAGTCCAAATGCCCTAGGGGTAGGCACAGATACGCAGTATTTT
CDR3aa: CASSPNALGVGTDTQYF
v_gene: TRBV6-1
d_gene: -
j_gene: TRBJ2-3
abundance: many

CDR3nt: TGTGCCAGTAGAGGGCAAAAAGGGGAGGTGACTGAAGCTTTCTTT
CDR3aa: CASRGQKGEVTEAFF
v_gene: TRBV19
d_gene: -
j_gene: TRBJ1-1
abundance: -

CDR3nt: TGTGCCAGCAGCTCCCTGGGGATCGGCACTGAAGCTTTCTTT
CDR3aa: CASSSLGIGTEAFF
v_gene: TRBV6-1
d_gene: -
j_gene: TRBJ1-1
abundance: -

CDR3nt: TGTGCCAGCAGCTTCATACAGTTACAAGAGACCCAGTACTTC
CDR3aa: CASSFIQLQETQYF
v_gene: TRBV7-9
d_gene: -
j_gene: TRBJ2-5
abundance: few

CDR3nt: TGTGCCAGCAGCGTAGCTCTCGGGCCTGGAAACACCATATATTTT
CDR3aa: CASSVALGPGNTIYF
v_gene: TRBV9
d_gene: -
j_gene: TRBJ1-3
abundance: few

CDR3nt: TGCGCCAGCAGCGATACTAGCGGGAGGCTAAGCTCCTACAATGAGCAGTTCTTC
CDR3aa: CASSDTSGRLSSYNEQFF
v_gene: TRBV5-1
d_gene: TRBD2
j_gene: TRBJ2-1
abundance: many

CDR3nt: TGTGCCAGCAAAGGGGGGGCCCTAGCAACTAATGAAAAACTGTTTTTT
CDR3aa: CASKGGALATNEKLFF
v_gene: TRBV12-3/TRBV12-4
d_gene: -
j_gene: TRBJ1-4
abundance: few

CDR3nt: TGCAGTGCTAGAGATCCGAACAGGGGGCAAGAGACCCAGTACTTC
CDR3aa: CSARDPNRGQETQYF
v_gene: TRBV20-1
d_gene: TRBD1
j_gene: TRBJ2-5
abundance: many

CDR3nt: TGTGCCAGCAGATTGGGAAGGTTAGCGGGGAGGGGGGACAATGAGCAGTTCTTC
CDR3aa: CASRLGRLAGRGDNEQFF
v_gene: TRBV5-4
d_gene: TRBD2
j_gene: TRBJ2-1
abundance: -

CDR3nt: TGTGCCAGCAGCTTTTCTCCGACTGTGAACACTGAAGCTTTCTTT
CDR3aa: CASSFSPTVNTEAFF
v_gene: TRBV7-2
d_gene: -
j_gene: TRBJ1-1
abundance: many

CDR3nt: TGTGCCAGCAGCTTAAGGCTAGCAAGCTACAATGAGCAGTTCTTC
CDR3aa: CASSLRLASYNEQFF
v_gene: TRBV11-2
d_gene: -
j_gene: TRBJ2-1
abundance: many

CDR3nt: TGTGCCAGCACCCCAGGGGCGGGGCCCTCCTACAATGAGCAGTTCTTC
CDR3aa: CASTPGAGPSYNEQFF
v_gene: TRBV7-6
d_gene: -
j_gene: TRBJ2-1
abundance: -

CDR3nt: TGTGCCACCAGTGAGACCGGGACAGGGGAGACCCAGTACTTC
CDR3aa: CATSETGTGETQYF
v_gene: TRBV24-1
d_gene: TRBD1
j_gene: TRBJ2-5
abundance: many

CDR3nt: TGTGCCAGCTCACCAAGGCAGGGGGACCCCCTTGAAGCTTTCTTT
CDR3aa: CASSPRQGDPLEAFF
v_gene: TRBV18
d_gene: TRBD1
j_gene: TRBJ1-1
abundance: many

CDR3nt: TGCGCCAGCAGGATTGACGTGGGGCATTCACCCCTCCACTTT
CDR3aa: CASRIDVGHSPLHF
v_gene: TRBV5-1
d_gene: -
j_gene: TRBJ1-6
abundance: many

CDR3nt: TGTGCCAGCAAAGAGGGGGCGAAAAACGAGCGGTACTTC
CDR3aa: CASKEGAKNERYF
v_gene: TRBV28
d_gene: TRBD1
j_gene: TRBJ2-7
abundance: -

CDR3nt: TGCGCCAGCAGGCCGGGACACAGGGTGAACACTGAAGCTTTCTTT
CDR3aa: CASRPGHRVNTEAFF
v_gene: TRBV4-1
d_gene: -
j_gene: TRBJ1-1
abundance: few

CDR3nt: TGTGCCAGCAGCTTGGGACTAGGCGGGAGCGGTACAGATACGCAGTATTTT
CDR3aa: CASSLGLGGSGTDTQYF
v_gene: TRBV7-9
d_gene: TRBD2
j_gene: TRBJ2-3
abundance: -

CDR3nt: TGTGCCAGCAGTGTGGGGCCTAGCACAGATACGCAGTATTTT
CDR3aa: CASSVGPSTDTQYF
v_gene: TRBV2
d_gene: -
j_gene: TRBJ2-3
abundance: many

CDR3nt: TGCAGCGTTCGCGGCAGGGCGACCTACGAGCAGTACTTC
CDR3aa: CSVRGRATYEQYF
v_gene: TRBV29-1
d_gene: -
j_gene: TRBJ2-7
abundance: -

CDR3nt: TGTGCCAGCAGCTTAGCGGGAAGGTACAATGAGCAGTTCTTC
CDR3aa: CASSLAGRYNEQFF
v_gene: TRBV11-2
d_gene: -
j_gene: TRBJ2-1
abundance: many

CDR3nt: TGTGCCAGCAGCCAAGATAACCCCCCGGTGGGGCCCCAGCATTTT
CDR3aa: CASSQDNPPVGPQHF
v_gene: TRBV4-2
d_gene: -
j_gene: TRBJ1-5
abundance: -

CDR3nt: TGCGCCAGCAGCCAAGATGGGACACCCAATCAGCCCCAGCATTTT
CDR3aa: CASSQDGTPNQPQHF
v_gene: TRBV4-1
d_gene: -
j_gene: TRBJ1-5
abundance: many

CDR3nt: TGCGCCAGCAGCTGGGACCTCTCCGAGCAGTACTTC
CDR3aa: CASSWDLSEQYF
v_gene: TRBV5-1
d_gene: -
j_gene: TRBJ2-7
abundance: many

CDR3nt: TGTGCCAGCTCGACCTTCACCGGGGAGCTGTTTTTT
CDR3aa: CASSTFTGELFF
v_gene: TRBV6-2/TRBV6-3
d_gene: -
j_gene: TRBJ2-2
abundance: once

CDR3nt: TGTGCCAGCAGCTTTTACCCGGGTGAGGCTGAAGCTTTCTTT
CDR3aa: CASSFYPGEAEAFF
v_gene: TRBV5-5
d_gene: -
j_gene: TRBJ1-1
abundance: -

CDR3nt: TGCAGTGCTCAACTAGCGGGGGGTCACAATGAGCAGTTCTTC
CDR3aa: CSAQLAGGHNEQFF
v_gene: TRBV20-1
d_gene: TRBD2
j_gene: TRBJ2-1
abundance: many

CDR3nt: TGTGCCAGCAGTTTAGAACACCGCACAGATACGCAGTATTTT
CDR3aa: CASSLEHRTDTQYF
v_gene: TRBV28
d_gene: -
j_gene: TRBJ2-3
abundance: many

CDR3nt: TGTGCCAGCAGAGCAGGGACCCTAAGCACAGATACGCAGTATTTT
CDR3aa: CASRAGTLSTDTQYF
v_gene: TRBV7-9
d_gene: -
j_gene: TRBJ2-3
abundance: many

CDR3nt: TGTGCCAGACGCAGGGGGTGCGGGGACGAGCAGTACTTC
CDR3aa: CARRRGCGDEQYF
v_gene: TRBV6-1
d_gene: -
j_gene: TRBJ2-7
abundance: many

CDR3nt: TGTGCCAGCAGTTTTGGTGGCTCCGGAAACACCATATATTTT
CDR3aa: CASSFGGSGNTIYF
v_gene: TRBV12-3/TRBV12-4
d_gene: -
j_gene: TRBJ1-3
abundance: many

CDR3nt: TGTGCCAGCAGTGTCGGACAGGGGGCAAATGAGCAGTTCTTC
CDR3aa: CASSVGQGANEQFF
v_gene: TRBV2
d_gene: TRBD1
j_gene: TRBJ2-1
abundance: few

CDR3nt: TGCGCCAGCAGCCTCAGGGTCAATGTTGGCAATGAGCAGTTCTTC
CDR3aa: CASSLRVNVGNEQFF
v_gene: TRBV5-1
d_gene: -
j_gene: TRBJ2-1
abundance: -

CDR3nt: TGTGCCAGCAGTGAGGGTGGCGGGGCTACCTTCAATGAGCAGTTCTTC
CDR3aa: CASSEGGGATFNEQFF
v_gene: TRBV27
d_gene: -
j_gene: TRBJ2-1
abundance: -

CDR3nt: TGTGCCAGCAGCGTGGGGGACTTTAATGAAAAACTGTTTTTT
CDR3aa: CASSVGDFNEKLFF
v_gene: TRBV9
d_gene: -
j_gene: TRBJ1-4
abundance: -

CDR3nt: TGTGCCAGGGGAGGGTCCCCTCTTAATCAGCCCCAGCATTTT
CDR3aa: CARGGSPLNQPQHF
v_gene: TRBV9
d_gene: -
j_gene: TRBJ1-5
abundance: -

CDR3nt: TGTGCCAGCAAGTTTGACGGGGACTCCTACGAGCAGTACTTC
CDR3aa: CASKFDGDSYEQYF
v_gene: TRBV27
d_gene: -
j_gene: TRBJ2-7
abundance: -

CDR3nt: TGCAGTGCTCGACCACAGGGGGCCTGGGGAGGCTACACCTTC
CDR3aa: CSARPQGAWGGYTF
v_gene: TRBV20-1
d_gene: TRBD1
j_gene: TRBJ1-2
abundance: -

CDR3nt: TGCAGTGGAGTGACAGGGGGTAATTCACCCCTCCACTTT
CDR3aa: CSGVTGGNSPLHF
v_gene: TRBV20-1
d_gene: TRBD1
j_gene: TRBJ1-6
abundance: -

CDR3nt: TGTGCCAGCGTGAGCTACAATGAGCAGTTCTTC
CDR3aa: CASVSYNEQFF
v_gene: TRBV7-9
d_gene: -
j_gene: TRBJ2-1
abundance: few

CDR3nt: TGTGCCAGCAGTGAACGGGGACGGCAGAACACTGAAGCTTTCTTT
CDR3aa: CASSERGRQNTEAFF
v_gene: TRBV6-1
d_gene: -
j_gene: TRBJ1-1
abundance: many

CDR3nt: TGTGCCAGCAGGTCCCGGGACACCTTACCCTACAATGAGCAGTTCTTC
CDR3aa: CASRSRDTLPYNEQFF
v_gene: TRBV6-1
d_gene: -
j_gene: TRBJ2-1
abundance: many

CDR3nt: TGTGCCAGCAGTAATGCGGGACATACCCTGGGAGAGCAGTACTTC
CDR3aa: CASSNAGHTLGEQYF
v_gene: TRBV27
d_gene: -
j_gene: TRBJ2-7
abundance: many

CDR3nt: TGTGCCACCTATCGGGGGGGGGAGACCCAGTACTTC
CDR3aa: CATYRGGETQYF
v_gene: TRBV2
d_gene: TRBD2
j_gene: TRBJ2-5
abundance: many

CDR3nt: TGTGCCAGCAGTTGGGGAGGGGGACCAAATCAGCCCCAGCATTTT
CDR3aa: CASSWGGGPNQPQHF
v_gene: TRBV28
d_gene: -
j_gene: TRBJ1-5
abundance: many

CDR3nt: TGCAGTGGAAGAAAGGACAGCCAAACGGAGACCCAGTACTTC
CDR3aa: CSGRKDSQTETQYF
v_gene: TRBV20-1
d_gene: -
j_gene: TRBJ2-5
abundance: few

CDR3nt: TGTGCCAGCAGCCGAATAACCGGGACCCTTTGGGATGAGCAGTTCTTC
CDR3aa: CASSRITGTLWDEQFF
v_gene: TRBV27
d_gene: -
j_gene: TRBJ2-1
abundance: few

CDR3nt: TGTGCCAGCAGTTACTCGAGCGTCAGGGGGTCATCCAAAAACATTCAGTACTTC
CDR3aa: CASSYSSVRGSSKNIQYF
v_gene: TRBV6-6
d_gene: TRBD1
j_gene: TRBJ2-4
abundance: few